Listed below are T cell receptor beta chains from one sample, sequenced in a study of blood T cell repertoires in COVID-19. Generated by immunoSEQ multiplex PCR, the TCRdb table keeps only in-frame clones and is missing some. The sample yields 300,000 to 400,000 clones, more than 75% seen once. Source material: peripheral blood. These TCRs come from a woman in her forties or fifties with active or convalescent COVID-19. Each CDR3 is given with its conserved first and last residue. The order of the fields is clone size, V gene, J gene, D gene, CDR3 DNA, CDR3 protein. D genes are given only for firm matches. Clone size appears in some rows only: once, few, many, or a class for an expanded clone.

>NA|TRBV5-5|TRBJ1-4|TRBD1
TGTGCCAGCAGCATGGCAGGACAGGGAAAAATTAATGAAAAACTGTTTTTT
CASSMAGQGKINEKLFF
>NA|TRBV4-1|TRBJ1-2|NA
TGCGCCAGCAGCCAAGTAGCGGGGGCGGGTGGCTACACCTTC
CASSQVAGAGGYTF
>NA|TRBV5-1|TRBJ2-7|TRBD1
TGCGCCAGCAGCCAACCGGACAGGGTTGACGAGCAGTACTTC
CASSQPDRVDEQYF
>NA|TRBV27|TRBJ1-1|TRBD1
TGTGCCAGCAGTTCATATACCGGGACAGGTAATGAAGCTTTCTTT
CASSSYTGTGNEAFF
>NA|TRBV5-1|TRBJ2-1|TRBD1
TGCGCCAGCAGCTTAACAGGGGCCTACAATGAGCAGTTCTTC
CASSLTGAYNEQFF
>NA|TRBV30|TRBJ1-5|NA
TGTGCCTGGAGTGACAACAATCAGCCCCAGCATTTT
CAWSDNNQPQHF
>NA|TRBV28|TRBJ2-7|TRBD2
TGTGCCAGCAGCCCGGGGGGGCGCGAGCAGTACTTC
CASSPGGREQYF
>NA|TRBV30|TRBJ1-3|NA
TGTGCCTGGAGTGTGATTCACAGTTTGTCTGGAAACACCATATATTTT
CAWSVIHSLSGNTIYF
>NA|TRBV6-2/TRBV6-3|TRBJ2-7|TRBD1
TGTGCCAGCAGTTCCCGGACAGGGGGAGGCGAGCAGTACTTC
CASSSRTGGGEQYF
>NA|TRBV7-6|TRBJ2-2|TRBD2
TGTGCCAGCAGCTTACGTGGGACTAGCGGAAACACCGGGGAGCTGTTTTTT
CASSLRGTSGNTGELFF
>NA|TRBV2|TRBJ1-5|NA
TGTGCCAGTCGCTTTATGGCTAGCAATCAGCCCCAGCATTTT
CASRFMASNQPQHF
>NA|TRBV24-1|TRBJ1-2|NA
TGTGCCACCAGTGATCTTAGACTCGGCTACACCTTC
CATSDLRLGYTF
>NA|TRBV5-1|TRBJ1-4|TRBD1
TGCGCCAGCAGCTTGGATACTCAGGGGGCAACTAATGAAAAACTGTTTTTT
CASSLDTQGATNEKLFF
>once|TRBV28|TRBJ1-2|NA
TGTGCCAGCAGTCCCCCTTTACGGGGGGATGGCTACACCTTC
CASSPPLRGDGYTF
>few|TRBV6-1|TRBJ2-7|TRBD2
TGTGCCAGCAGTGACCATGCGGGAGGGCCGGACGAGCAGTACTTC
CASSDHAGGPDEQYF
>NA|TRBV19|TRBJ2-7|TRBD1
TGTGCCAGTAGCCTCTCTAGACAGGGGAACTACGAGCAGTACTTC
CASSLSRQGNYEQYF
>NA|TRBV5-1|TRBJ1-2|NA
TGCGCCAGCAGCTTCAGCGGGAGGAGCTACACCTTC
CASSFSGRSYTF
>NA|TRBV30|TRBJ1-2|NA
TGTGCCTGGAGTGAATCGGGGGGACACTATGGCTACACCTTC
CAWSESGGHYGYTF
>NA|TRBV18|TRBJ1-2|TRBD1
TGTGCCAGCTCCCCGGACAGGGGGTATGGCTACACCTTC
CASSPDRGYGYTF
>NA|TRBV2|TRBJ2-3|TRBD1
TGTGCCAACAGACAGGGGGTAATCACAGATACGCAGTATTTT
CANRQGVITDTQYF
>once|TRBV11-2|TRBJ2-2|TRBD2
TGTGCCAGCAGCGCCGGACTAGCGGGGGACGGCACCGGGGAGCTGTTTTTT
CASSAGLAGDGTGELFF
>NA|TRBV4-3|TRBJ2-5|TRBD2
TGCGCCAGCAGCCGGGGACTAGCGGGAGTTTTAGAGACCCAGTACTTC
CASSRGLAGVLETQYF
>once|TRBV7-9|TRBJ2-7|TRBD2
TGTGCCAGCAGCTTAGGACTAGCGGGAGGTACGGGCCACGAGCAGTACTTC
CASSLGLAGGTGHEQYF
>NA|TRBV11-2|TRBJ1-4|NA
TGTGCCAGCAGCTTAGGCGGGGGAACCATTCAACTGTTTTTT
CASSLGGGTIQLFF
>NA|TRBV7-3|TRBJ2-7|NA
TGTGCCAGCAGCTTATGCCGTTGGGAGCCCTCCTACGAGCAGTACTTC
CASSLCRWEPSYEQYF
>NA|TRBV28|TRBJ1-5|TRBD1
TGTGCCAGCAGTTTCTTGGACAGGGCGGGCCAGCCCCAGCATTTT
CASSFLDRAGQPQHF
>NA|TRBV10-3|TRBJ2-1|NA
TGTGCCATCAGTGAAGGAGGCCGTAGCTCCTACAATGAGCAGTTCTTC
CAISEGGRSSYNEQFF
>once|TRBV6-6|TRBJ2-5|TRBD2
TGTGCCAGCATTACCCGCCGGGGACTAGGGGAAGAGACCCAGTACTTC
CASITRRGLGEETQYF
>NA|TRBV7-2|TRBJ2-5|NA
TGTGCCAGCAGCTTAGGAAGCCTCCGGGAGACCCAGTACTTC
CASSLGSLRETQYF
>few|TRBV29-1|TRBJ1-1|NA
TGCAGCGTTGATAACAGGGAGACTGAAGCTTTCTTT
CSVDNRETEAFF
>NA|TRBV5-1|TRBJ2-1|TRBD1
TGCGCCAGCAGCCTGACAGGGTACAATGAGCAGTTCTTC
CASSLTGYNEQFF
>NA|TRBV15|TRBJ2-1|TRBD2
TGTGCCACCAGCAGGGGACTAGGTAATGAGCAGTTCTTC
CATSRGLGNEQFF
>NA|TRBV9|TRBJ2-7|TRBD2
TGTGCCAGCAGCCGGACTAGCGGTGCCTACGAGCAGTACTTC
CASSRTSGAYEQYF
>NA|TRBV30|TRBJ1-2|NA
TGTGCCTGGAGTGACGGCTATGGCTACACCTTC
CAWSDGYGYTF
>NA|TRBV27|TRBJ2-3|NA
TGTGCCAGCAGTTTAACTAGCACAGATACGCAGTATTTT
CASSLTSTDTQYF
>NA|TRBV7-2|TRBJ2-6|TRBD1
TGTGCCAGCAGCTCTAAGGGACAGGGCTCTGGGGCCAACGTCCTGACTTTC
CASSSKGQGSGANVLTF